A single sample is the source of the 21 T cell receptor beta chains below, sequenced in a study of blood T cell repertoires in COVID-19 (TCRdb year 2020). Library preparation was by the immunoSEQ multiplex PCR assay. In TCRdb, the immuneACCESS table is reduced to in-frame sequences with V and J assigned. These tables do not hold every clone; where another copy was compared, an unresolved V gene accounts for under half, and the others remain unexplained. The sample data list approximately 97,000 clones, and around 88% of these were observed just once. The ten largest clones take up 2.1% of the sample. Sequenced: peripheral blood. Receptors were obtained from a man aged 50 or older with COVID-19, enrolled during active disease.

The chain joins TRBV2 to TRBJ2-7; D remains ambiguous. Germline V gives CDR1 SNHLY, CDR2 FYNNEI. V shed 5 bases and J shed 7 bases, with 12 bases lying between them. The CDR3 runs 12 residues. The CDR3 spells CASSWNPGEQYF. Written as DNA, the CDR3 is TGTGCCAGCAGTTGGAACCCCGGGGAGCAGTACTTC. The full variable domain, completed using reference TRBV2 and TRBJ2-7, is EPEVTQTPSHQVTQMGQEVILRCVPISNHLYFYWYRQILGQKVEFLVSFYNNEISEKSEIFDDQFSVERPDGSNFTLKIRSTKLEDSAMYFCASSWNPGEQYFGPGTRLTVT.

In the case of this clone: At one boundary the junction diverges from the germline segment, which might be a read error. The chain is built from TRBV12-3 or TRBV12-4 and TRBJ2-7; maybe TRBD1 (6 bases). The length of the CDR3 is 13 residues. CDR3 amino acids: CASSLGTTYEQYF. CDR3 sequence (DNA): TGTGCCAGCAGCTTAGGGACAACTTACGAGCAGTACTTC.

The chain couples TRBV5-1 to TRBJ1-1; D may be TRBD1 (6 bases). The CDR3 runs to 15 residues. V was pared by 4 bases and J by 3 bases, with 16 bases between. CDR1 SGHRS and CDR2 YFSETQ come from the germline V gene. The CDR3 DNA follows: TGCGCCAGCAGCGCCGCAGGGGCAGAGGACACTGAAGCTTTCTTT. It is translated as CASSAAGAEDTEAFF.

The table lists this clone with a count of one. The gene calls are TRBV2 and TRBJ1-1; 9 bases agree with TRBD1. CDR1 SNHLY and CDR2 FYNNEI come from the germline V gene. The CDR3 loop spans 15 amino acids. Trimming cost V 6 bases and J 1 base; bases outside gene matches: 6. The CDR3 reads CASSMGQGRNTEAFF. Written as DNA, the CDR3 is TGTGCCAGCAGCATGGGACAGGGCCGGAACACTGAAGCTTTCTTT.

The rearrangement joins TRBV5-1 to TRBJ2-1; 9 positions agree with TRBD2. The J segment lost 9 bases and the V segment lost 0 bases, leaving 4 bases of the junction unmatched. This CDR3 has 14 residues. The V gene's germline CDR1 is SGHRS and CDR2 YFSETQ. The CDR3 sequence: CASSLGAGGPEQFF. The CDR3, as DNA: TGCGCCAGCAGCTTGGGTGCGGGGGGGCCTGAGCAGTTCTTC.

This chain connects TRBV2 to TRBJ2-2; a weak D match, TRBD1 (5 bases). V was pared by 6 bases and J by 6 bases, with 11 bases between. This CDR3 comprises 13 residues. Germline values: CDR1 SNHLY, CDR2 FYNNEI. The CDR3 sequence is CASRPRESGELFF. CDR3 DNA: TGTGCCAGCAGGCCCAGGGAATCCGGGGAGCTGTTTTTT.

The genes are TRBV19 and TRBJ2-7, with D maybe TRBD1 (6 bases). This CDR3 has 14 amino acids. V was trimmed by 3 bases and J by 1 base, leaving 10 bases between them. Germline CDR1 is LNHDA and CDR2 is SQIVND (reference sequence). The CDR3 spells CASSIHRDSYEQYF. CDR3 nucleotides: TGTGCCAGTAGTATCCACAGGGATTCCTACGAGCAGTACTTC.

This chain links TRBV19 with TRBJ1-2; 9 positions match TRBD1. J lost 7 bases, V lost 6 bases, and 9 bases had no gene match. Germline CDR1 LNHDA, CDR2 SQIVND (reference sequence). The CDR3 loop spans 14 amino acids. CDR3 in DNA: TGTGCCAGTAGCCGGGACAGGGAGATCGGTGGCTACACCTTC. This sequence encodes CASSRDREIGGYTF.

The V and J genes are TRBV5-8 and TRBJ1-4; 10 positions agree with TRBD1. With 0 bases clipped from V and 2 bases from J, the junction kept 1 base outside the gene matches. The CDR3 extends over 16 amino acids. Germline assignment: CDR1 SGHTS and CDR2 YDEGEE. CDR3 DNA sequence: TGTGCCAGCAGCTTGGGACAGGGGGCGACTAATGAAAAACTGTTTTTT. Its translation: CASSLGQGATNEKLFF. The full variable domain, in which reference TRBV5-8 and TRBJ1-4 provide the parts outside the CDR3, is EAGVTQSPTHLIKTRGQQATLRCSPISGHTSVYWYQQALGLGLQFLLWYDEGEERNRGNFPPRFSGRQFPNYSSELNVNALELEDSALYLCASSLGQGATNEKLFFGSGTQLSVL.

The rearrangement joins TRBV2 to TRBJ1-1, with D perhaps TRBD1 (5 bases). Germline V gives CDR1 SNHLY, CDR2 FYNNEI. The CDR3 contains 13 residues. With 7 bases removed from V and 2 bases from J, the gap between germline ends came to 11 bases. The CDR3 region is CASTGGRNTEAFF. The CDR3 DNA sequence: TGTGCCAGCACCGGGGGGAGAAACACTGAAGCTTTCTTT.

This clone has just a few counts. The chain recombines TRBV9 with TRBJ2-7; TRBD1 aligns across 9 bases. The CDR3 is 15 amino acids. Germline CDR1 and CDR2: SGDLS and YYNGEE. With V trimmed by 4 bases and J by 5 bases, 10 bases remained unmatched. The CDR3 spells CASSLRDRAGDEQYF. The CDR3 DNA reads TGTGCCAGCAGCCTTAGGGACAGGGCCGGGGACGAGCAGTACTTC.

J is TRBJ1-3 and V is TRBV5-6; no clear D. This CDR3 spans 13 amino acids. CDR1 and CDR2 (germline): SGHDT, YYEEEE. V lost 6 bases, J lost 0 bases, and 7 bases lay in between. CDR3 loop: CASKHYSGNTIYF. The CDR3, as DNA: TGTGCCAGCAAACATTACTCTGGAAACACCATATATTTT.

The chain couples TRBV13 to TRBJ1-6; D remains unclear. The CDR3 is 12 residues long. V lost 4 bases and J lost 8, with 6 bases in between. Germline CDR1 reads PRHDT; CDR2 reads FYEKMQ (reference sequence). Written as DNA, the CDR3 is TGTGCCAGCAGCTCCGGGGATTCACCCCTCCACTTT. Its translation: CASSSGDSPLHF.

The rearrangement uses TRBV6-6 and TRBJ2-2; 7 bases are shared with TRBD2. The CDR3 runs to 15 residues. Germline trimming cut 2 bases from V and 4 bases from J; bases unmatched to any gene: 4. In germline, CDR1 is MNHNY, CDR2 SVGAGI (reference sequence). In DNA form, the CDR3 reads TGTGCCAGCAGTTACGAGTGGGGGGGCACCGGGGAGCTGTTTTTT. Encoded protein: CASSYEWGGTGELFF.

The CDR3 sequence is CASSPPGHPNTEAFF. CDR3 DNA sequence: TGTGCCAGCAGTCCACCGGGACACCCGAACACTGAAGCTTTCTTT. The chain recombines TRBV6-2 or TRBV6-3 with TRBJ1-1; weak D call: TRBD1 (6 bases). The CDR3 runs to 15 residues. Germline CDR1 reads MNHEY; CDR2 reads SVGEGT. Trimming took 5 bases from V and 1 from J, leaving 14 bases between them.

V gene TRBV5-1 combines with J gene TRBJ1-6; D unresolved. Germline loops: CDR1 SGHRS, CDR2 YFSETQ. The CDR3 has 15 residues. V was shortened by 1 base and J by 7 bases, with 12 bases between the two germline ends. The CDR3: CASSLTGKPNSPLHF. CDR3 in DNA: TGCGCCAGCAGCTTGACGGGGAAGCCCAATTCACCCCTCCACTTT.

The chain joins TRBV20-1 to TRBJ2-7, with a tentative D call TRBD2 (6 bases). Trimming cost V 3 bases and J 9 bases, with 27 bases left between them. Germline CDR1 reads DFQATT; CDR2 reads SNEGSKA (reference sequence). CDR3 length: 16 residues. The CDR3 reads CSASSNRRDSGFGQYF. CDR3 nucleotides: TGCAGTGCTAGTTCCAACCGCCGGGACTCTGGCTTCGGGCAGTACTTC.

The chain recombines TRBV5-4 with TRBJ2-3; 9 bases are a match to TRBD1. The germline V gene has CDR1 SGHNT and CDR2 YYREEE (reference sequence). V lost 4 bases, J lost 3 bases, and 9 bases stayed unmatched. CDR3 length: 16 residues. Here the CDR3 DNA reads TGTGCCAGCAGCCGAGGGGGGGGGACAGGGACAGATACGCAGTATTTT. It encodes CASSRGGGTGTDTQYF. The full variable domain, its missing parts supplied by reference TRBV5-4 and TRBJ2-3, is ETGVTQSPTHLIKTRGQQVTLRCSSQSGHNTVSWYQQALGQGPQFIFQYYREEENGRGNFPPRFSGLQFPNYSSELNVNALELDDSALYLCASSRGGGTGTDTQYFGPGTRLTVL.

The gene calls are TRBV19 and TRBJ2-7, with D perhaps matching TRBD1 (6 bases). The CDR3 loop spans 14 amino acids. Germline-derived CDR1 and CDR2 are LNHDA and SQIVND (reference sequence). The V end was cut by 6 bases, the J end by 2 bases, with 14 bases between. The CDR3 spells CASSFTGPTYEQYF. DNA of the CDR3: TGTGCCAGTAGCTTCACAGGGCCAACCTACGAGCAGTACTTC. The full variable domain, with the rest looked up from reference TRBV19 and TRBJ2-7, is DGGITQSPKYLFRKEGQNVTLSCEQNLNHDAMYWYRQDPGQGLRLIYYSQIVNDFQKGDIAEGYSVSREKKESFPLTVTSAQKNPTAFYLCASSFTGPTYEQYFGPGTRLTVT.

This chain uses TRBV6-2 or TRBV6-3 with TRBJ1-2; the D gene is possibly TRBD1 (5 bases). V dropped 3 bases and J dropped 1 base, with 9 bases sitting between them. The CDR3 extends over 14 amino acids. The germline CDR1 and CDR2 sequences are MNHEY and SVGEGT. In DNA form, the CDR3 reads TGTGCCAGCAGTTATCAGGGCCGTAACTATGGCTACACCTTC. Residues: CASSYQGRNYGYTF.

CDR3 in amino acids: CASGLAATSGNTDTQYF. Written as DNA, the CDR3 is TGTGCTAGTGGTTTGGCCGCGACTAGCGGGAACACAGATACGCAGTATTTT. V and J are TRBV12-5 and TRBJ2-3; 11 bases line up with TRBD2. J was trimmed by 2 bases and V by 1 base; bases with no gene match: 5. The germline V gene encodes CDR1 LGHNT and CDR2 FRNRAP. The length of the CDR3 is 17 residues.